This T cell receptor (beta chain) was profiled in a study of cytomegalovirus exposure and HLA in healthy donors. The study, taken as a whole, reports: Fewer N-insertions (relative to the approximately 670-donor mean) were reportedly seen in an Asian-associated ancestry cluster in a later analysis. CMV antigen specificity was confirmed in vitro for a few CMV-associated chains.

A word on this clone: Its antigen is currently unknown.

At the time of sampling, donors were nominally healthy, though unrecorded immune exposures were likely. The PCR ran on 60 Vbeta and 13 Jbeta primers. TCRdb keeps only in-frame clones here, not all; method: immunoSEQ multiplex PCR. The sample lists 150,000 to 200,000 clones, approximately 81% occurring once. CDR1 MNHEY and CDR2 SMNVEV come from the germline V gene (reference sequence). The length of the CDR3 is 14 residues. J was trimmed by 3 bases and V by 5 bases; bases with no gene match: 4. The chain uses TRBV27 and TRBJ1-5, with 7 bases fitting TRBD1. This clonotype was obtained from a woman between 18 and 29 years old in good health and CMV-seropositive. The sample taken for sequencing was PBMCs. DNA for the CDR3: TGTGCCAGCAGTAAACAGGGGAACAATCAGCCCCAGCATTTT. It specifies CASSKQGNNQPQHF.